This note documents a single T cell receptor (beta chain) sequence. TCRdb keeps only in-frame clones here, not all; method: immunoSEQ multiplex PCR. Of over 200,000 clones listed, about 87% are singletons. This entry belongs to a study of blood T cell repertoires in COVID-19. CDR3 size: 14 residues. Trimming removed 8 bases from V and 4 bases from J; junction bases left unmatched: 10. Looked up from germline, CDR1 is GTSNPN and CDR2 is SVGIG (reference sequence). This clonotype was obtained from a man aged 25 to 40 who had recovered from COVID-19. Sequenced: PBMCs or T cells enriched from blood (not recorded which). The rearrangement uses TRBV30 and TRBJ2-3; 9 bases map to TRBD2. CDR3 sequence: CATTELAGSDTQYF. CDR3 DNA sequence: TGTGCCACCACCGAGCTAGCGGGATCAGATACGCAGTATTTT.